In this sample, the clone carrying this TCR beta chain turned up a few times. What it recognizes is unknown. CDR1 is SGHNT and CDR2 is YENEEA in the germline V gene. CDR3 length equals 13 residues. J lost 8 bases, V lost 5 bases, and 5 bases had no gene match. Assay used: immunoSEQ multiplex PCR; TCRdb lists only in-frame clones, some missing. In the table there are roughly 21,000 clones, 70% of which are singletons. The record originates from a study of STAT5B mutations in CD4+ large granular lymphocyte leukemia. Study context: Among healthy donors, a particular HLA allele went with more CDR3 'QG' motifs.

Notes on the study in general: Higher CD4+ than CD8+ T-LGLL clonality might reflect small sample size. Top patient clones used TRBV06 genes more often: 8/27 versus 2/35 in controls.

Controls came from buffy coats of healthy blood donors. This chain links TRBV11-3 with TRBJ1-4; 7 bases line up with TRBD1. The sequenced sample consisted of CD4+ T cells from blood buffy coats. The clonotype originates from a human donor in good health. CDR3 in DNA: TGTGCCAGCAGCCGGGACAGTAGGGAAAAACTGTTTTTT. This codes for CASSRDSREKLFF. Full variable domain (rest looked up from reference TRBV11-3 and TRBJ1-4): EAGVVQSPRYKIIEKKQPVAFWCNPISGHNTLYWYLQNLGQGPELLIRYENEEAVDDSQLPKDRFSAERLKGVDSTLKIQPAELGDSAVYLCASSRDSREKLFFGSGTQLSVL.